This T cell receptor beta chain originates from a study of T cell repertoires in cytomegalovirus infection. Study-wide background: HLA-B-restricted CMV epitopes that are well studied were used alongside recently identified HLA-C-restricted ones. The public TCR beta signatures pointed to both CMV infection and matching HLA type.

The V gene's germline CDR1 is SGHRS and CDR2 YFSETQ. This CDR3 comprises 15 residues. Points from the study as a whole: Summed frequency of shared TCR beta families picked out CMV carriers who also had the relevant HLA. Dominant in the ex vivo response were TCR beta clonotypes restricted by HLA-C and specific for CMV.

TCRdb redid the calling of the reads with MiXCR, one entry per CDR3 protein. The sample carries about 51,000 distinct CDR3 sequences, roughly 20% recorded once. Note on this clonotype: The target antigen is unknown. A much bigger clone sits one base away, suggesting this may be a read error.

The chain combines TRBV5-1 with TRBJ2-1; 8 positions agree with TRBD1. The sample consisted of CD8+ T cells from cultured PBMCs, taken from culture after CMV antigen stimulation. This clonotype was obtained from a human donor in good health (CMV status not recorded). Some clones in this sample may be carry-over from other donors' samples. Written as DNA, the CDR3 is TGCGCCAGCAGTTTGGCCGGGACAGGCTACAATGAGCAGTTCTTC. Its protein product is CASSLAGTGYNEQFF.